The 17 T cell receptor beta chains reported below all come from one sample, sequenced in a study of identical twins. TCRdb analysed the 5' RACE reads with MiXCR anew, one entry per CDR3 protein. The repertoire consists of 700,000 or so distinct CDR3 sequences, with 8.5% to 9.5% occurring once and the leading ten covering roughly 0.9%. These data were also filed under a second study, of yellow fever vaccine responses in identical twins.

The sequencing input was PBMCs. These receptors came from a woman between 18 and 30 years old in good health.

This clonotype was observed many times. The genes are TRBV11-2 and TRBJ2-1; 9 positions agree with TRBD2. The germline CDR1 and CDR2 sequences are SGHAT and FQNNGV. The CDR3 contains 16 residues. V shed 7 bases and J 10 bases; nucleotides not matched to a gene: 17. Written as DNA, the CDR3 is TGTGCCAGCAACTTGGGTCTCGCGGGAGGGCCGCAGGAGCAGTTCTTC. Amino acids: CASNLGLAGGPQEQFF.

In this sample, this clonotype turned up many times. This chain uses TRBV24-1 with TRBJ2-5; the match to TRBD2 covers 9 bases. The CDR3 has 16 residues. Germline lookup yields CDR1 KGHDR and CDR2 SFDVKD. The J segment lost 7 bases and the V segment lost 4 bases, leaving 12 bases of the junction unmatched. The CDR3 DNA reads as TGTGCCACCAGTGAACCAGCGGGGGGTCCCCTTGGGACCCAGTACTTC. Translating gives CATSEPAGGPLGTQYF.

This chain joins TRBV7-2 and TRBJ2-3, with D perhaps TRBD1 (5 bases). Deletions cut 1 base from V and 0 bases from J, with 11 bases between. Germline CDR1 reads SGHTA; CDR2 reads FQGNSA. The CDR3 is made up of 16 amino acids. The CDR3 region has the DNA TGTGCCAGCAGCTTAGGTGGGGCCAGTAGCACAGATACGCAGTATTTT. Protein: CASSLGGASSTDTQYF.

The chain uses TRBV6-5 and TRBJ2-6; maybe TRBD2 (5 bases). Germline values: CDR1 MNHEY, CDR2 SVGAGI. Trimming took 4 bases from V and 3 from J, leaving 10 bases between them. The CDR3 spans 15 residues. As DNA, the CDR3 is TGTGCCAGCAGTTCCTTAAGCGGTGGGGCCAACGTCCTGACTTTC. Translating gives CASSSLSGGANVLTF.

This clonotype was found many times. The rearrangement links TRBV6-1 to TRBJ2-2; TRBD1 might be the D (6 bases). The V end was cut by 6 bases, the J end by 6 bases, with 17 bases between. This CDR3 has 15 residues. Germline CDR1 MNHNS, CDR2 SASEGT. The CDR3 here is CASSPWDITAGELFF. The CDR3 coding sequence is TGTGCCAGCAGCCCCTGGGACATCACGGCCGGGGAGCTGTTTTTT.

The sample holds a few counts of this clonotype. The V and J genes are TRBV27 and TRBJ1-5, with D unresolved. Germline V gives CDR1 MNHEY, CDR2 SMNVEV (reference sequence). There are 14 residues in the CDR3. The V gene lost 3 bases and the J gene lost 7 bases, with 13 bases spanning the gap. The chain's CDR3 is CASSFQPTSQPQHF. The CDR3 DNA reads TGTGCCAGCAGTTTTCAGCCCACGTCCCAGCCCCAGCATTTT.

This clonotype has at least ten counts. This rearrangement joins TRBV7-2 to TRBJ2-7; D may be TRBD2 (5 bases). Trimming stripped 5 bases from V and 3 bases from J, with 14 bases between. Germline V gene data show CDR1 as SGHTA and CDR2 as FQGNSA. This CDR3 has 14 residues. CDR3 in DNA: TGTGCCAGCAGCCCCTTAGATCGGGGCTACGAGCAGTACTTC. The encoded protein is CASSPLDRGYEQYF.

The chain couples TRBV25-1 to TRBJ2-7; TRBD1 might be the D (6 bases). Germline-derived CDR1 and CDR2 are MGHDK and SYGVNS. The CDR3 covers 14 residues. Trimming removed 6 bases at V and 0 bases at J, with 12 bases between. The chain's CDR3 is CASRRQEASYEQYF. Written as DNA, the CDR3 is TGTGCCAGCAGAAGACAGGAAGCCTCCTACGAGCAGTACTTC.

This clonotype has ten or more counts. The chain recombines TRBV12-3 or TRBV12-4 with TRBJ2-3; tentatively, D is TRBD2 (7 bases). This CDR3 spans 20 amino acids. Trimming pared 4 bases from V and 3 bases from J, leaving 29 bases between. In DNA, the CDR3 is TGTGCCAGCAGTTGGACCCCTATCTGGCTTGAGCGGGACAAGACAGATACGCAGTATTTT. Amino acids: CASSWTPIWLERDKTDTQYF.

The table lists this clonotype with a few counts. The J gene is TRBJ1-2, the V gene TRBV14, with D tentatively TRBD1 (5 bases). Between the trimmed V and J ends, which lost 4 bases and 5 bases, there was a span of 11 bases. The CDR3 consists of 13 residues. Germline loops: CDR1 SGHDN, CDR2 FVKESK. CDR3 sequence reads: CASSPGLEYGYTF. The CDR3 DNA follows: TGTGCCAGCAGCCCGGGACTGGAATATGGCTACACCTTC.

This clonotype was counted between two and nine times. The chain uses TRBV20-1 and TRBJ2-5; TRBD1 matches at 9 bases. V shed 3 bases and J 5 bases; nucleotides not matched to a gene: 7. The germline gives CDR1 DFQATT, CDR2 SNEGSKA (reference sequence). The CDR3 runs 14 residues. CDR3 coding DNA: TGCAGTGCTAGGGGGGACAGGGCGTCGGAGACCCAGTACTTC. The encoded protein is CSARGDRASETQYF.

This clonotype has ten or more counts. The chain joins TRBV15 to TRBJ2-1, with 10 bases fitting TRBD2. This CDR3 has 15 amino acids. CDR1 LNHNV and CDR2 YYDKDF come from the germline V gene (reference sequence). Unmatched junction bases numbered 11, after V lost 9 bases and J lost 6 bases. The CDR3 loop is CATIAGGRMGNEQFF. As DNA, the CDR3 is TGTGCCACGATAGCGGGAGGCCGGATGGGCAATGAGCAGTTCTTC.

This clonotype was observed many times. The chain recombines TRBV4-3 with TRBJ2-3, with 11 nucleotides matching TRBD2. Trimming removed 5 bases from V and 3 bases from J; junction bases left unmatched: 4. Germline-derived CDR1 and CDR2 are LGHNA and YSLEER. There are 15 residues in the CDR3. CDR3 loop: CASSATSGITDTQYF. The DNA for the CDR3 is TGCGCCAGCAGCGCGACTAGCGGGATAACAGATACGCAGTATTTT.

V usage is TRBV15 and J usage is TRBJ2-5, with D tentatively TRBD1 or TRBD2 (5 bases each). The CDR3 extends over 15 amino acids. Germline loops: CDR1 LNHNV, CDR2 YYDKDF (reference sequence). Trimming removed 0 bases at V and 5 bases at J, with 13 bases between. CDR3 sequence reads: CATSRDHGADETQYF. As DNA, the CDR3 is TGTGCCACCAGCAGAGACCACGGGGCGGACGAGACCCAGTACTTC.

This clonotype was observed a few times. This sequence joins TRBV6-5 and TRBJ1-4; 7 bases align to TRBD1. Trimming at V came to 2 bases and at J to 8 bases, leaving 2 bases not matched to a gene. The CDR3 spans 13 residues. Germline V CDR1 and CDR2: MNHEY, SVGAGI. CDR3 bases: TGTGCCAGCAGTTACGCCAGGGGGGAAAAACTGTTTTTT. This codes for CASSYARGEKLFF.

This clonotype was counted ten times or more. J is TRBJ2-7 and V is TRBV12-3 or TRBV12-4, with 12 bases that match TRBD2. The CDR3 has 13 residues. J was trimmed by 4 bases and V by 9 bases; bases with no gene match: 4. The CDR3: CASASGRAYEQYF. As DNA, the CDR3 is TGTGCCAGTGCTAGCGGGAGGGCTTACGAGCAGTACTTC.

CDR3 protein: CASSEDGQGEEAFF. In DNA form, the CDR3 reads TGCGCCAGCAGTGAGGATGGACAGGGGGAGGAAGCTTTCTTT. The chain has TRBV10-1 and TRBJ1-1; 10 positions match TRBD1. The V and J ends lost 2 bases and 8 bases, in that order; junction bases with no gene match: 5. The CDR3 is 14 amino acids. CDR1 and CDR2 (germline): WNHNN, SYGVQD (reference sequence).